The present T cell receptor beta chain was sequenced within a study of T cells in Graves' hyperthyroidism and ophthalmopathy. Looking at the study overall: Pretreatment peripheral blood was obtained at initial diagnosis. Points from the study as a whole: The blood repertoire included most of the expanded thyroid clonotypes above 0.001.

Germline values: CDR1 SNHLY, CDR2 FYNNEI. The CDR3 has 16 amino acids. The trim removed 3 bases at V and 4 bases at J, leaving 8 bases unmatched. This clonotype was observed at least ten times. The antigen remains undetermined. TCR beta CDR3 regions were amplified from RNA transcripts. The HTBI primer set drove a first-round RT-PCR of the TCR CDR3. MiXCR, applied by TCRdb to the multiplex PCR reads, yields one record per CDR3 protein. The sample consists of roughly 280,000 distinct CDR3 sequences, 15% to 20% of them appearing once. Criteria for exclusion of patients were uncontrolled infection, other autoimmune disease, pregnancy or lactation.

The chain has TRBV2 and TRBJ2-7, with 11 positions matching TRBD2. Sequencing input: blood. This TCR derives from a woman aged 55-75 years with Graves' ophthalmopathy. CDR3 protein: CASSEILAGGQYEQYF. The DNA for the CDR3 is TGTGCCAGCAGTGAGATTCTAGCGGGAGGACAATACGAGCAGTACTTC.